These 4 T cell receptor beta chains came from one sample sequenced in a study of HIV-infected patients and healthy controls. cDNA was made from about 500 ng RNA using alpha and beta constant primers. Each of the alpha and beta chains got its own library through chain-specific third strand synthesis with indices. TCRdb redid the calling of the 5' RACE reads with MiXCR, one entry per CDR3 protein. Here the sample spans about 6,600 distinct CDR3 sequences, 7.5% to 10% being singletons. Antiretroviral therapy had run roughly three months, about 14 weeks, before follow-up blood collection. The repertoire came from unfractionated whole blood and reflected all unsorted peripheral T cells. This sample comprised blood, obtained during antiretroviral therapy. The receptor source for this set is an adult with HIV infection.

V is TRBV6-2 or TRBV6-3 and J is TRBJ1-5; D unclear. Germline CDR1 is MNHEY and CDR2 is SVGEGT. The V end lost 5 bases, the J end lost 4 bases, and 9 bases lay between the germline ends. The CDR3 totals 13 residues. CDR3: CASSVVGNQPQHF. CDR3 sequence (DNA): TGTGCCAGCAGTGTCGTAGGGAATCAGCCCCAGCATTTT.

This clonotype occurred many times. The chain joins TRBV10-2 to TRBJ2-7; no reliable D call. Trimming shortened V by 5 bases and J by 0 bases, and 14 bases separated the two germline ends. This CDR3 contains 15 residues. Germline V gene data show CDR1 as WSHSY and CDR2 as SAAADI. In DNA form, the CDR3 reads TGCGCCAGCAGTCCGAGTTGGCAGAGCTCCTACGAGCAGTACTTC. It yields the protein CASSPSWQSSYEQYF.

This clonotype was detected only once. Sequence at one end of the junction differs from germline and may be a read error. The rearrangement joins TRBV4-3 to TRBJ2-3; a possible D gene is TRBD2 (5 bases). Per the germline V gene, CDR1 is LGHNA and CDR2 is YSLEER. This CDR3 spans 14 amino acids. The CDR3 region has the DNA TGCGCCAGAAGCCAAATCCCCCGGGAAGATACGCAGTATTTT. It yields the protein CARSQIPREDTQYF.

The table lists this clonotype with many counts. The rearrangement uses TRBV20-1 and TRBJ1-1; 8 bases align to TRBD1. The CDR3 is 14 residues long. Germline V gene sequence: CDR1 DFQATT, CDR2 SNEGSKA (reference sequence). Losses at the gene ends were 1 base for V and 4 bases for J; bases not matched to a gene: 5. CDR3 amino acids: CSARATGGSTEAFF. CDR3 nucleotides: TGCAGTGCTAGAGCAACAGGGGGAAGCACTGAAGCTTTCTTT.